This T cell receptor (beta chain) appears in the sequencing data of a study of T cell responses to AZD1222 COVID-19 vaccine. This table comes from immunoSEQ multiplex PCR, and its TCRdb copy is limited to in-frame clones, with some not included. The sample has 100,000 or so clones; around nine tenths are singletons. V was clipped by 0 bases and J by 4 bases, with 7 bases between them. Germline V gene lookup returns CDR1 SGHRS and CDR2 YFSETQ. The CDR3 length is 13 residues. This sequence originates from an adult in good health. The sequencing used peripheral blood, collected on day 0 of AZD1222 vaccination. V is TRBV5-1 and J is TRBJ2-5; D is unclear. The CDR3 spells CASSLDLSETQYF. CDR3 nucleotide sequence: TGCGCCAGCAGCTTGGATTTGTCAGAGACCCAGTACTTC.